These T cell receptor beta chains were read from a single sample in a study of blood T cell repertoires in COVID-19. The table came from immunoSEQ multiplex PCR; TCRdb's copy has only in-frame clones and leaves some out. The sample consists of around 260,000 clones, around 87% of them appearing once. Sequences were obtained from peripheral blood. The receptors shown here come from a woman aged 40-49 years who had recovered from COVID-19. Each CDR3 is given with its conserved first and last residue. D genes are given only for firm matches. Size tells how often a clone was seen (once, few, many) or the class of an expanded clone, and some rows leave it out.

v_call	j_call	clone_size	cdr3_length	d_call	cdr3_aa	cdr3_nt
TRBV25-1	TRBJ1-1	NA	12	NA	CAAGTLNTEAFF	TGTGCCGCGGGCACCTTGAACACTGAAGCTTTCTTT
TRBV13	TRBJ2-7	once	14	NA	CASSLGRASPEQYF	TGTGCCAGCAGCTTAGGCCGAGCCTCCCCCGAGCAGTACTTC
TRBV12-3/TRBV12-4	TRBJ1-5	NA	13	NA	CASSLNFRQPQHF	TGTGCCAGCAGTTTAAATTTCCGTCAGCCCCAGCATTTT
TRBV6-5	TRBJ2-1	NA	15	NA	CASSYGAGPYNEQFF	TGTGCCAGCAGTTACGGCGCGGGGCCCTACAATGAGCAGTTCTTC
TRBV7-9	TRBJ2-1	NA	12	NA	CASSLARQEQFF	TGTGCCAGCAGCTTAGCGAGACAGGAGCAGTTCTTC
TRBV18	TRBJ2-7	NA	13	NA	CASSPYSGYEQYF	TGTGCCAGCTCACCCTATTCAGGGTACGAGCAGTACTTC
TRBV7-2	TRBJ2-4	NA	15	TRBD1	CASSPGGGGENIQYF	TGTGCCAGCAGTCCAGGGGGCGGCGGCGAAAACATTCAGTACTTC
TRBV5-6	TRBJ1-1	NA	17	TRBD1	CASSSLRDRGLNTEAFF	TGTGCCAGCAGCTCGCTTCGGGACAGGGGTTTGAACACTGAAGCTTTCTTT
TRBV27	TRBJ2-7	NA	14	TRBD1	CASSPYRGFDEQYF	TGTGCCAGCAGCCCATACAGGGGGTTCGACGAGCAGTACTTC
TRBV4-1	TRBJ1-2	NA	14	NA	CASSRDIWFSGYTF	TGCGCCAGCAGCCGGGACATTTGGTTCTCTGGCTACACCTTC
TRBV13	TRBJ1-2	NA	13	NA	CASSLKGAYGYTF	TGTGCCAGCAGCCTCAAAGGGGCCTATGGCTACACCTTC
TRBV5-1	TRBJ2-5	NA	13	TRBD1	CASSPRGQETQYF	TGCGCCAGCAGCCCCAGGGGGCAAGAGACCCAGTACTTC
TRBV5-8	TRBJ1-1	NA	15	NA	CASRPEGPMNTEAFF	TGTGCCAGCAGACCAGAGGGCCCGATGAACACTGAAGCTTTCTTT
TRBV29-1	TRBJ2-7	NA	13	TRBD1	CSVEVQGAYEQYF	TGCAGCGTTGAGGTACAGGGGGCCTACGAGCAGTACTTC
TRBV7-9	TRBJ1-1	NA	14	NA	CASSVQGGDTEAFF	TGTGCCAGCAGCGTACAGGGAGGGGACACTGAAGCTTTCTTT
TRBV13	TRBJ2-3	NA	19	TRBD2	CASSEPPQLAGGLTDTQYF	TGTGCCAGCAGCGAGCCCCCACAACTAGCGGGGGGACTCACAGATACGCAGTATTTT
TRBV11-3	TRBJ2-2	NA	17	TRBD1	CASSSPTGTGDTGELFF	TGTGCCAGCAGCTCCCCCACCGGGACAGGAGACACCGGGGAGCTGTTTTTT
TRBV3-1/TRBV3-2	TRBJ1-1	NA	17	TRBD1	CASSQEVDRGQGTEAFF	TGTGCCAGCAGCCAAGAGGTGGACAGGGGGCAGGGCACTGAAGCTTTCTTT
TRBV18	TRBJ1-5	NA	18	TRBD1	CASSNTGGYLYSNQPQHF	TGTGCCAGCTCAAACACAGGGGGCTATCTTTATAGCAATCAGCCCCAGCATTTT
TRBV5-8	TRBJ2-7	NA	16	NA	CASSLILDTYSYEQYF	TGTGCCAGCAGCTTGATTCTGGACACCTACTCCTACGAGCAGTACTTC
TRBV21-1	TRBJ1-3	NA	16	NA	CASSKWSFSSGNTIYF	TGTGCCAGCAGCAAATGGAGCTTTAGCTCTGGAAACACCATATATTTT
TRBV3-1/TRBV3-2	TRBJ2-2	NA	16	NA	CASSQDRGRFVGELFF	TGTGCCAGCAGCCAAGACAGGGGTAGGTTCGTCGGGGAGCTGTTTTTT
TRBV21-1	TRBJ1-6	NA	16	NA	CASSNYDREEDSPLHF	TGTGCCAGCAGCAACTACGACAGGGAAGAGGATTCACCCCTCCACTTT
TRBV15	TRBJ1-4	NA	15	NA	CATSRWKQGNEKLFF	TGTGCCACCAGCAGATGGAAACAGGGAAATGAAAAACTGTTTTTT
TRBV7-9	TRBJ1-5	NA	14	NA	CASSRGVGGQPQHF	TGTGCCAGCAGCCGGGGGGTCGGCGGTCAGCCCCAGCATTTT
TRBV6-6	TRBJ1-1	few	15	TRBD1	CASSFPGTGDTEAFF	TGTGCCAGCAGTTTCCCCGGGACAGGGGACACTGAAGCTTTCTTT